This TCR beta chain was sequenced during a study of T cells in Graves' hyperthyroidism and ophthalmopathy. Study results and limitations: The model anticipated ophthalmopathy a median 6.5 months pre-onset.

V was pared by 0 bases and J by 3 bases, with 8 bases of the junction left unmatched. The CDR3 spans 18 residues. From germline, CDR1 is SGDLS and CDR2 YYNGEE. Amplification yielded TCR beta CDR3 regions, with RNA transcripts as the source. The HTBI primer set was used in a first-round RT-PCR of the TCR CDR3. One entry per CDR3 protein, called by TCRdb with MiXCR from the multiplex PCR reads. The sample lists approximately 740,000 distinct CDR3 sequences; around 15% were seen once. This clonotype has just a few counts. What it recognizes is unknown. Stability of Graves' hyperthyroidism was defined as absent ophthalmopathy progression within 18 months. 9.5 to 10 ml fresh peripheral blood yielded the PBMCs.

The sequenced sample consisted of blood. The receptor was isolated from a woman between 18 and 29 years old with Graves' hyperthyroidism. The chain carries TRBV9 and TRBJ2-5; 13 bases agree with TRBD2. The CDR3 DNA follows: TGTGCCAGCAGCGTAGCACCAGACGGACTAGCGGGAGAAGAGACCCAGTACTTC. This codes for CASSVAPDGLAGEETQYF.